This T cell receptor (beta chain) is drawn from a study of OX40 agonist ivuxolimab in advanced cancers. This CDR3 comprises 14 residues. Germline loops: CDR1 SEHNR, CDR2 FQNEAQ (reference sequence). J gave up 8 bases and V 5 bases, and 10 bases lay outside the gene matches. A history of autoimmune disease or systemic immunosuppression excluded patients. The table came from immunoSEQ multiplex PCR; TCRdb's copy has only in-frame clones and leaves some out. This sample has over 55,000 clones, with over 90% found just once. This TCR derives from an adult with an advanced solid tumor such as melanoma, head and neck, liver or kidney cancer. The V and J genes are TRBV7-9 and TRBJ1-2, with 8 bases lining up with TRBD1. This material consisted of CD4+ or CD8+ T cells sorted from blood, taken in a trial of the OX40 agonist ivuxolimab. The CDR3 DNA follows: TGTGCCAGCAGCACCGACAGGGGCCCGCGGGGCTACACCTTC. Translation gives CASSTDRGPRGYTF.